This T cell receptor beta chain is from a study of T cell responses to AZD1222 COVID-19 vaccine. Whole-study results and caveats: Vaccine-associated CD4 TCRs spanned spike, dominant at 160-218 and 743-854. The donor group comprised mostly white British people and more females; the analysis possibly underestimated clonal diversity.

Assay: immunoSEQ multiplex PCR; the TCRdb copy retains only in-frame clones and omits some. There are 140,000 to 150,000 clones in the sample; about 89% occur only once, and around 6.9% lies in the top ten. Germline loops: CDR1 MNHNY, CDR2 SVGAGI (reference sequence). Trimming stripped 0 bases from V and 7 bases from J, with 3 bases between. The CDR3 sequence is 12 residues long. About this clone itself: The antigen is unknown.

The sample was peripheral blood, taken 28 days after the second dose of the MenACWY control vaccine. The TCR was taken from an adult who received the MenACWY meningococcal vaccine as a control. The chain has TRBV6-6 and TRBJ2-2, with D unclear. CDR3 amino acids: CASSYSGGELFF. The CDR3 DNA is TGTGCCAGCAGTTACTCAGGCGGGGAGCTGTTTTTT.